Below, one T cell receptor (beta chain) is given with its context. This clone showed up just once. Its antigen target is currently unknown. Nothing much larger sits one base from this clone, and base qualities are not available. CDR1 and CDR2 are drawn from the germline V gene (reference sequence): GTSNPN, SVGIG. Here V drops 3 bases and J drops 10 bases, and the junction holds 11 bases not matched to any gene. Counted from cysteine to phenylalanine, this CDR3 has 16 amino acids. Of all the DNA, just the CDR3 is kept, 48 bases in frame from base 1. In total, over 600 healthy bone marrow donors made up the cohort. Cohort members were all nominally healthy when sampled, although unrecorded immune exposures were likely present. The donor was CMV seropositive and was included in the group of 250 to 300 seropositive cohort members. A peripheral blood sample was collected from each donor, and TCR beta sequencing was performed on peripheral blood mononuclear cells. The Qiagen DNeasy Blood Extraction Kit was used to extract genomic DNA from the blood cell samples.

This sample stems from a study of cytomegalovirus exposure and HLA in healthy donors (TCRdb year 2017). With respect to the entire study: In an earlier analysis of some 610 of the donors, 276 Gb of sequence data and about 110 million unique TCR beta sequences from about 190 million T cells were reported. In the later analysis, no new phenotypic data were used to find candidate immune exposures; instead, reliance was placed on TCR beta sequences and their occurrence across donors. In an earlier analysis of 587 of the donors, high-throughput TCR beta sequencing was used to judge whether each TCR beta V gene segment behaved as functional or pseudogenic. Every discovery cohort repertoire had been produced on one sequencing platform. A later genetic analysis used genome-wide SNP genotypes for about 60% of the 666 donors, treating that subset as a discovery cohort. Typing coverage varied by locus: about 629-640 donors for A, B, C, DRB1 and DQB1; approximately 520 for DQA1; 606 for DPA1; more than 450 for DPB1. Roughly 290 gigabases of sequencing data and roughly 81 million unique TCR sequences made up an early release that covered some 640 HLA-typed donors. HLA typing covered class I and class II loci at four-digit resolution. Four to six DR-DQ haplotypes were handled as single units for association and clustering because linkage in the cohort was strong. Across some 400 genotyped donors of the cohort, an average of approximately 200,000 unique TCR beta nucleotide sequences per donor were sequenced, and 15% to 20% of those sequences were non-productive. The study profiled the T cell repertoires of more than 500 subjects by immunosequencing and related them to cytomegalovirus serostatus. The genetic ancestry cluster associated with self-reported Caucasian donors included over 80% of the approximately 410 genotyped donors. The study aimed to test whether signatures of past pathogen exposure could be identified by cataloging public T cell receptors. Alongside the repertoire data, information on donor age, sex, ethnicity and CMV serostatus was compiled. A later analysis re-examined previously published TCR beta repertoires from roughly 650 donors and added high-resolution HLA genotyping to investigate patterns of TCR occurrence. In addition to the first cohort of 666 subjects, a separate validation cohort of some 120 different subjects was used. High-throughput TCR immunosequencing, statistical association of individual TCRs with disease status, and machine learning were combined to predict cytomegalovirus infection status. What the authors observed across the whole study: In a later analysis, the rate of TCR association differed among HLA loci, with DRB1 alleles having the most associated TCRs and HLA-C alleles having the fewest. A group of highly shared sequence variants was considered likely to be a technical artifact of the sequencing pipeline. Some IMGT-functional V segments, including TRBV6-2 and TRBV6-3, could not be distinguished by the 87-base-pair reads and were therefore excluded. Correlated functional status among segregating V segments might be attributable to linkage disequilibrium, but an unknown experimental factor could not be ruled out. Three of the identified cytomegalovirus-associated TCR beta chains were confirmed in vitro to be specific for cytomegalovirus antigens. A later analysis found that HLA-associated TCR beta chains were more clonally expanded and had lower generation probabilities than equally common non-associated chains. According to the authors, the approach could potentially be generalized to other disease states and immunological phenotypes. A later analysis reported that several top co-occurrence clusters appeared linked to parvovirus B19, influenza, CMV and Epstein-Barr virus. Presence/absence analyses assumed roughly uniform sequencing depth across donors, an assumption that may not hold. CMV serostatus was the only immune exposure information available for the cohort. V-gene and J-gene trimming of TCR beta chains was associated with a missense DCLRE1C variant in a later genetic analysis, and the association was replicated in an independent cohort. Because some donors lacked HLA typing at each locus, the association tests relied only on the typed subset. A further reported finding was that TCR beta sequences accurately predicted the HLA-A and HLA-B alleles for most subjects in the first cohort. Because counts were too low, approximately 18 rarely observed V segments, including chromosome 9 orphons, were excluded from the earlier analysis of around 640 of the donors. At a false discovery rate of 0.05, a later analysis linked roughly 17,000 TCR beta sequences to specific HLA alleles. According to a later analysis, most CMV-associated TCR beta chains appeared to be HLA-restricted, and the HLA associations seemed to be driven largely by CMV exposure. In this cohort, only TCR beta chains were sequenced, and detectable features were limited by the absence of alpha or paired-chain data. In an earlier analysis of some 540 of the donors, most TCR beta V segments appeared in productive rearrangements about 87% or about 30% of the time, broadly matching IMGT annotations. The classifier was reported to diagnose cytomegalovirus status with high specificity and sensitivity in both the original and validation cohorts. Most TCR sequences were observed very rarely across donors, whereas some public TCRs were present in many individuals. The study listed 150 to 200 TCR beta chains as associated with cytomegalovirus. When HLA alleles, especially DR and DQ, strongly co-occurred, TCR associations were difficult to assign to individual alleles. According to a later genetic analysis, donors in an Asian-associated ancestry cluster had fewer N-insertions in productive TCRs than the approximately 630-donor mean.

The library was obtained by the immunoSEQ multiplex PCR assay. For the multiplex PCR, a mixture combining 60 forward primers for TCR Vbeta segments and 13 reverse primers for TCR Jbeta segments was used. The CDR3 region of rearranged TCR beta genes was amplified from genomic DNA by a multiplex PCR assay. On the Illumina HiSeq System, the amplified TCR beta libraries were sequenced as 87-base-pair reads. The original methods were these. A later analysis tallied tens of millions of unique TCR beta chains across the approximately 670 repertoires, and some 10 million of those chains were shared by two or more donors. To remove PCR and sequencing errors, raw reads were error-corrected and collapsed into unique sequences using a nearest-neighbor algorithm that merged closely related sequences. To assign V, D and J gene segments, CDR3 sequences were aligned to IMGT reference sequences. For a sequence to be retained, a match of at least six nucleotides to both a V gene segment and a J gene segment was required. A rearrangement was called productive if the CDR3 had no stop codons and remained in frame with V and J, and every other rearrangement was called non-productive. CDR3 was defined by IMGT convention, running from the second conserved V-encoded cysteine to the conserved J-encoded phenylalanine. Sequences without an unambiguous match to a single V gene segment were excluded from the earlier analysis of 450 to 650 of the donors. In an earlier analysis of 587 of the donors, V segments were called functional above 56.7% productive rearrangements and were called segregating when the between-donor standard deviation exceeded 5%. A statistical classification framework was developed to diagnose cytomegalovirus status using the catalog of TCR beta chain sequences. V and J gene assignment, in a later analysis, came from comparing TCR nucleotide sequences with IMGT/GENE-DB human TR gene sequences. The TCRdist pipeline was used in a later analysis to assign CDR3 sequences and most-parsimonious VDJ recombination scenarios. In a later analysis, each TCR beta chain was defined by its CDR3 amino acid sequence together with its V-gene family, and reads lacking a unique V-gene family were excluded. A later analysis removed nearly 600 highly shared, low-generation-probability nucleotide sequences to deal with suspected cross-contamination and a sequencing artifact. In a later analysis, a clonal expansion index was calculated for each public chain from normalized within-repertoire ranks of inferred template counts. A later analysis computed generation probabilities with a VDJ recombination model fitted to out-of-frame rearrangements, and checked the results against IGoR. In a later analysis, TCR-TCR, TCR-HLA and TCR-CMV co-occurrence was scored with hypergeometric tests, and a repertoire-size bias correction was applied to TCR pairs. To estimate false discovery rates, a later analysis permuted the HLA or CMV assignments 20 times. In a later analysis, co-occurring TCRs were grouped using DBSCAN, and TCRdist sequence similarity was added for clustering within HLA-allele-positive subsets. Repertoires with fewer than 30,000 or more than 120,000 public chains, plus five repertoires with anomalous nucleotide sharing, were excluded from co-occurrence clustering. TCRdb took this table from immuneACCESS and kept in-frame rearrangements with V and J called. Such tables lack part of the clones; where checked against another copy, unresolved V genes explain under half of the gap, and the rest is unexplained. D and trimming come from the DNA, and the V and J calls and clone size come from that table. For this sample there are around 130,000 clones; over 70% appear just once. About 2.1% of the sample comes from the top ten.

Recombination linked TRBV30 to TRBJ2-3, with 15 bases aligning to TRBD2. This receptor was identified in a woman aged 40 to 55 in good health and CMV-seropositive. Input material: PBMCs. The CDR3 protein is CAWRGLAGGPRRSQYF. The nucleotide sequence reads TGTGCCTGGAGAGGACTAGCGGGAGGGCCCCGCCGATCGCAGTATTTT.